Listed below are T cell receptor beta chains from one sample, sequenced in a study of shared clonotypes between healthy human individuals. Profiled with immunoSEQ multiplex PCR; TCRdb holds only in-frame clones, not every one. Of 1.6 million or so clones in the sample, about 96% were seen once. Sequenced material: naive CD4+ T cells sorted from blood. Every receptor here comes from a man aged 30 to 45 in good health. CDR3s include the opening cysteine and the closing phenylalanine or tryptophan. D genes are given only for firm matches. Some rows have no size entry. The others give once, few or many, or a class for an expanded clone.

d_gene	j_gene	abundance	v_gene	CDR3nt	CDR3aa
TRBD2	TRBJ2-2	.	TRBV5-6	TGTGCCAGCAGTCTTAGCGGGGCTAACACCGGGGAGCTGTTTTTT	CASSLSGANTGELFF
TRBD2	TRBJ2-7	.	TRBV5-4	TGTGCCAGCAGCCCGGGGGGATACGAGCAGTACTTC	CASSPGGYEQYF
.	TRBJ1-2	.	TRBV6-1	TGTGCCAATGCCGAGGTTTCCTCCCTCTATGGCTACACCTTC	CANAEVSSLYGYTF
TRBD2	TRBJ2-6	.	TRBV2	TGTGCCAGTCGGAAAGGTCCGGGACTAGCGGGAGCTGGGGCCAACGTCCTGACTTTC	CASRKGPGLAGAGANVLTF
.	TRBJ1-1	.	TRBV19	TGTGCCAGTAGTATCACTGGGTCAGCGAACACTGAAGCTTTCTTT	CASSITGSANTEAFF
.	TRBJ2-3	.	TRBV29-1	TGCAGCGTTGATGGTTTTAGGGGGGACACAGATACGCAGTATTTT	CSVDGFRGDTDTQYF
.	TRBJ2-3	.	TRBV5-1	TGCGCCAGCAGCTTGGGCAGCACAGATACGCAGTATTTT	CASSLGSTDTQYF
.	TRBJ2-7	.	TRBV7-7	TGTGCTAGCAGCGCGGGCAGATCCTACGAGCAGTACTTC	CASSAGRSYEQYF
TRBD1	TRBJ1-4	.	TRBV9	TGTGCCAGCAGCGACTCGGGACAGGGTCATTTGGAAAAACTGTTTTTT	CASSDSGQGHLEKLFF
.	TRBJ2-1	.	TRBV5-6	TGTGCCAGCAGCTTCGGGACCGGACACAATGAGCAGTTCTTC	CASSFGTGHNEQFF
.	TRBJ2-5	once	TRBV28	TGTGCCAGCAGGCACCACGAAGGGGGGAGAGAGACCCAGTACTTC	CASRHHEGGRETQYF
.	TRBJ1-3	.	TRBV28	TGTGCCAGCAGTTTAGTGTTGGGGGTCTCTGGAAACACCATATATTTT	CASSLVLGVSGNTIYF
.	TRBJ2-2	.	TRBV18	TGTGCCAGCTCACCCGCACGGCCCGGGGAGCTGTTTTTT	CASSPARPGELFF
TRBD1	TRBJ1-5	few	TRBV30	TGTGCCTGGGGGGACAGGGGGACTCAGCCCCAGCATTTT	CAWGDRGTQPQHF
TRBD1	TRBJ1-1	.	TRBV30	TGTGCCCGAGGACCAGGGGGCACTGAAGCTTTCTTT	CARGPGGTEAFF
.	TRBJ2-1	.	TRBV5-5	TGTGCCAGCAGCCTCGCCCTGGGGACCTATCACAATGAGCAGTTCTTC	CASSLALGTYHNEQFF
.	TRBJ2-1	.	TRBV9	TGTGCCAGCAGCGTAGCCAGTACCTACAATGAGCAGTTCTTC	CASSVASTYNEQFF
TRBD2	TRBJ2-1	.	TRBV18	TGTGCCAGCTCACCCCTAGGACTAGCGACGAGCTCCTACAATGAGCAGTTCTTC	CASSPLGLATSSYNEQFF
.	TRBJ2-7	.	TRBV6-5	TGTGCCTCAGGCCCTAATCCGTACTTC	CASGPNPYF
.	TRBJ2-2	.	TRBV28	TGTGCCAGCAGTACACTCAGGTCCGGGGAGCTGTTTTTT	CASSTLRSGELFF
.	TRBJ2-3	.	TRBV9	TGTGCCAGCAGGGCGGGCGGTTCCACAGATACGCAGTATTTT	CASRAGGSTDTQYF
.	TRBJ2-5	.	TRBV7-2	TGTGCCAGCAGCTTTAAGGTCGGACTATACCGATCGGTCCAGTACTTC	CASSFKVGLYRSVQYF
.	TRBJ2-5	.	TRBV6-1	TGTGCCAGCAGTGGAGTAGCGCCGGGGTTGGAGACCCAGTACTTC	CASSGVAPGLETQYF
.	TRBJ1-5	.	TRBV5-6	TGTGCCAGCAGCTTGGGGAGTCAGCCCCAGCATTTT	CASSLGSQPQHF
.	TRBJ1-5	.	TRBV15	TGTGCCACCAGCAGAGAAACGCCCAGCAATCAGCCCCAGCATTTT	CATSRETPSNQPQHF
.	TRBJ2-1	.	TRBV6-5	TGTGCCAGCAGGCCCCAGGCGCCCTCAGAGCAGTTCTTC	CASRPQAPSEQFF
TRBD2	TRBJ2-4	.	TRBV2	TGTGCCAGCAGTGAAACGGTGGGGGGACTAGCGGGCTCCAAAAACATTCAGTACTTC	CASSETVGGLAGSKNIQYF
.	TRBJ2-2	.	TRBV6-5	TGTGCCAGCAGTTACTCGAGAGGGGCCGGCGGGGAGCTGTTTTTT	CASSYSRGAGGELFF
.	TRBJ1-1	.	TRBV6-5	TGTGCCAGCAGCTCCGATAGCATGAACACTGAAGCTTTCTTT	CASSSDSMNTEAFF
.	TRBJ2-1	.	TRBV19	TGTGCCAGTAGTATCCCGGTATACAATGAGCAGTTCTTC	CASSIPVYNEQFF
.	TRBJ2-2	.	TRBV10-3	TGTGCCATCGCCGAACCGACAGGCGGAAGCACCGGGGAGCTGTTTTTT	CAIAEPTGGSTGELFF
.	TRBJ2-5	.	TRBV7-7	TGTGCTAGCAGTCCCCCGGCGACGGTGTGGGCGACCCAGTACTTC	CASSPPATVWATQYF
.	TRBJ2-6	once	TRBV10-2	TGCGCCAGCAGAGAGGACGGGAGCTCTGGGGCCAACGTCCTGACTTTC	CASREDGSSGANVLTF
TRBD1	TRBJ2-7	.	TRBV5-1	TGCGCCAGCAGCTTGCCGGGACAGGTTTATGAGCAGTACTTC	CASSLPGQVYEQYF
.	TRBJ2-1	.	TRBV7-9	TGTGCCAGCAGCTTAGCGGTCCTACAGGGTGAGCAGTTCTTC	CASSLAVLQGEQFF
TRBD2	TRBJ2-1	.	TRBV9	TGTGCCAGCAGCACCGGACTAGCGGGATCGTATGAGCAGTTCTTC	CASSTGLAGSYEQFF
TRBD2	TRBJ2-7	.	TRBV27	TGTGCCAGCAGCGCGGGGGTATACGAGCAGTACTTC	CASSAGVYEQYF